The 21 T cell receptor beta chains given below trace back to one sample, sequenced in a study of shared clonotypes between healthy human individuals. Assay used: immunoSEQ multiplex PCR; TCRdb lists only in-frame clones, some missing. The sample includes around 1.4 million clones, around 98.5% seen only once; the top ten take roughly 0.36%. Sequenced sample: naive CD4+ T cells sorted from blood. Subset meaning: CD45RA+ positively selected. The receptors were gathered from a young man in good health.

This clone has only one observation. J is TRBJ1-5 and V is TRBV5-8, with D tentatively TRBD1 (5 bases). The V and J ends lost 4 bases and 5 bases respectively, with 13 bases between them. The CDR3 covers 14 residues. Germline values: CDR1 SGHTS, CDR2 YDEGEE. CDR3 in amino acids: CASSPDSRYQPQHF. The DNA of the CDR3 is TGTGCCAGCAGCCCTGACAGTCGGTATCAGCCCCAGCATTTT. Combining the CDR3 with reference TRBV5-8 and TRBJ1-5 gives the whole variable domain EAGVTQSPTHLIKTRGQQATLRCSPISGHTSVYWYQQALGLGLQFLLWYDEGEERNRGNFPPRFSGRQFPNYSSELNVNALELEDSALYLCASSPDSRYQPQHFGDGTRLSIL.

CDR3 amino acids: CATSRDLWVKTGGNQPQHF. CDR3 DNA sequence: TGTGCCACCAGCAGAGATCTCTGGGTCAAGACAGGGGGCAATCAGCCCCAGCATTTT. J is TRBJ1-5 and V is TRBV15, with 8 positions matching TRBD1. CDR3 length: 19 residues. Germline values: CDR1 LNHNV, CDR2 YYDKDF (reference sequence). V lost 0 bases, J lost 2 bases, and 12 bases stayed unmatched.

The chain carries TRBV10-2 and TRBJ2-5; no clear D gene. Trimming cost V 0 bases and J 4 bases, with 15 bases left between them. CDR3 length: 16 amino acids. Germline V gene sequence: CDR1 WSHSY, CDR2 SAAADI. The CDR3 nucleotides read TGCGCCAGCAGTGAGTCAGGCCAGACCTCGCTAGAGACCCAGTACTTC. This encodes CASSESGQTSLETQYF.

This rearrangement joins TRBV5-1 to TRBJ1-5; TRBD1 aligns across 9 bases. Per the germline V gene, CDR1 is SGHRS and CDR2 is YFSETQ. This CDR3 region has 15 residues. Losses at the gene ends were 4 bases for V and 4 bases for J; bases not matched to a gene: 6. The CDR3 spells CASSTGTGSNQPQHF. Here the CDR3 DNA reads TGCGCCAGCAGCACCGGGACAGGGTCGAATCAGCCCCAGCATTTT.

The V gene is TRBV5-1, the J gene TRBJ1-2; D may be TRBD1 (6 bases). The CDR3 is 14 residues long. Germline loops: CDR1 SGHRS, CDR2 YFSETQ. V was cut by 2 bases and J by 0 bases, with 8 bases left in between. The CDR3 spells CASSLRTANYGYTF. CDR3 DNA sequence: TGCGCCAGCAGCTTACGGACAGCTAACTATGGCTACACCTTC.

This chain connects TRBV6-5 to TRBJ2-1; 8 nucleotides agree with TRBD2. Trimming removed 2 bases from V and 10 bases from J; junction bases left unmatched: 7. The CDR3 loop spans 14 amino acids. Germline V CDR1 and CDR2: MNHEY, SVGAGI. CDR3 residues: CASSYTGGPKEQFF. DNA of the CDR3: TGTGCCAGCAGTTACACGGGAGGGCCCAAGGAGCAGTTCTTC.

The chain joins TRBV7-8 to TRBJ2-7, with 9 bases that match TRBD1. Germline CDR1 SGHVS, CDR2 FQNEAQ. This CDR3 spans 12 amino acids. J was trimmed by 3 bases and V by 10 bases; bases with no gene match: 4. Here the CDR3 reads CATRGQGYEQYF. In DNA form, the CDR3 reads TGTGCCACCAGGGGACAGGGCTACGAGCAGTACTTC.

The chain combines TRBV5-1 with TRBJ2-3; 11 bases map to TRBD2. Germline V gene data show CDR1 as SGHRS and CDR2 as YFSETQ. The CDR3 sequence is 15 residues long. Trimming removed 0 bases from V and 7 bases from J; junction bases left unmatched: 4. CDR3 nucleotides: TGCGCCAGCAGCTTGGGATTAGCGGGAGGGAATACGCAGTATTTT. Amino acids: CASSLGLAGGNTQYF.

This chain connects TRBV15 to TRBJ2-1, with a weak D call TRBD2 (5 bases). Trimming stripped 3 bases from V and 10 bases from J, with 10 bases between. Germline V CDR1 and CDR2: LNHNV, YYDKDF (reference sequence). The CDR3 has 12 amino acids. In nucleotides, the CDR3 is TGTGCCACCAGCAGTGACTATAAGGAGCAGTTCTTC. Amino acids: CATSSDYKEQFF.

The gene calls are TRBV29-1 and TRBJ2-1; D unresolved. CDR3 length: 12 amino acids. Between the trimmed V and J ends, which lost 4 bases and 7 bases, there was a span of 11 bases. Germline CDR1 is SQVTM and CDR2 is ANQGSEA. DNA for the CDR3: TGCAGCGTTGGTTTACTATGGAATGAGCAGTTCTTC. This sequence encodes CSVGLLWNEQFF.

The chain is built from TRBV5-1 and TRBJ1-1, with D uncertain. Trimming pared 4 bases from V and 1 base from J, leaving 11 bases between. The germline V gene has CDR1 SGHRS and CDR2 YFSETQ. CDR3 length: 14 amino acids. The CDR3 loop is CASSPLSGNTEAFF. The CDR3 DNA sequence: TGCGCCAGCAGCCCGCTATCGGGGAACACTGAAGCTTTCTTT.

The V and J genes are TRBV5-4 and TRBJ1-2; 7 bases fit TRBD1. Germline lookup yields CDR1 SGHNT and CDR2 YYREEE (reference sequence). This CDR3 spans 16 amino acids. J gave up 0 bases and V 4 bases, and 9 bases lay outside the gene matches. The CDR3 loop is CASSSQDRPANYGYTF. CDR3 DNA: TGTGCCAGCAGCAGCCAGGACAGGCCTGCTAACTATGGCTACACCTTC.

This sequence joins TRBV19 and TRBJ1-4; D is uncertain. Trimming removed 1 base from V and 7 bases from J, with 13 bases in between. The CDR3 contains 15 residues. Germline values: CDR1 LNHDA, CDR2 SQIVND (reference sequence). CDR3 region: CASSIGRRLGEKLFF. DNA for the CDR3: TGTGCCAGTAGTATAGGCAGGCGGCTCGGTGAAAAACTGTTTTTT.

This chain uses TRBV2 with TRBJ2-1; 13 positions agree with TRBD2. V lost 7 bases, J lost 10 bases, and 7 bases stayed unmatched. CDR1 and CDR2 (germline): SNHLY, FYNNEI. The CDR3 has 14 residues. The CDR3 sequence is CASKGTGLAGEQFF. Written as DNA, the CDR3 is TGTGCCAGCAAAGGGACGGGACTAGCGGGAGAGCAGTTCTTC.

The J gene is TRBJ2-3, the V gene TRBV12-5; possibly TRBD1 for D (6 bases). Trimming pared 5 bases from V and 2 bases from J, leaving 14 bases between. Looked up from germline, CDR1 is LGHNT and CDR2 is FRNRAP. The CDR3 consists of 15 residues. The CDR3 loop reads CASGASGEYTDTQYF. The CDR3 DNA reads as TGTGCTAGTGGTGCGTCAGGGGAATACACAGATACGCAGTATTTT.

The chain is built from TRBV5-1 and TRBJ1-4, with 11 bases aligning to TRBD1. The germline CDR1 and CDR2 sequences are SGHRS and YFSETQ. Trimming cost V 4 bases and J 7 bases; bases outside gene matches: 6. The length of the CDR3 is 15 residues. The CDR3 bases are TGCGCCAGCAGCGGTGCCGGGACAGGGGGTGAAAAACTGTTTTTT. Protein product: CASSGAGTGGEKLFF.

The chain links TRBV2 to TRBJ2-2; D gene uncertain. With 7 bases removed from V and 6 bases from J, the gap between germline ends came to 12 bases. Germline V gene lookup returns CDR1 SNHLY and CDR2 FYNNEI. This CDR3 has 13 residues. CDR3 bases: TGTGCCAGCACAAGACAACTTCCCGGGGAGCTGTTTTTT. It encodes CASTRQLPGELFF.

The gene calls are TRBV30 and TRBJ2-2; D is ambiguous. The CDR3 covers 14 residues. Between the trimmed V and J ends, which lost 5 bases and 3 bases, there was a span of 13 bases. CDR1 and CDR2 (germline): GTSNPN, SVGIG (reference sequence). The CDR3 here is CAWATYRYTGELFF. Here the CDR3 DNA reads TGTGCCTGGGCCACGTACCGCTACACCGGGGAGCTGTTTTTT.

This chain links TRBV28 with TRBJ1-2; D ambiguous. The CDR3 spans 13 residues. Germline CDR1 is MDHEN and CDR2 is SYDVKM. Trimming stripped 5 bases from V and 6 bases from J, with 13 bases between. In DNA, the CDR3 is TGTGCCAGCAGTCCCCCCCTCGGGGATGGCTACACCTTC. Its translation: CASSPPLGDGYTF.

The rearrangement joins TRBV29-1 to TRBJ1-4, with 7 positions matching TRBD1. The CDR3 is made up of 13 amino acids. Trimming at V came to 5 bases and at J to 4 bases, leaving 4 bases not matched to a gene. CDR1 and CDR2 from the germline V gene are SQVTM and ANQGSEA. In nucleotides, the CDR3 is TGCAGCGTTAAGGGGGCCGGTAATGAAAAACTGTTTTTT. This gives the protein CSVKGAGNEKLFF.

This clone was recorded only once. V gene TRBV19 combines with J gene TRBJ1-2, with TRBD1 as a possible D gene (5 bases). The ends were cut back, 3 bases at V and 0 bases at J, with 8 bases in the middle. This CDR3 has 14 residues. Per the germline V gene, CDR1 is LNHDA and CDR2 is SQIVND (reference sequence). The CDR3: CASSMTVTNYGYTF. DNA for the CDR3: TGTGCCAGTAGTATGACAGTTACTAACTATGGCTACACCTTC.